The 3 T cell receptor beta chains given below trace back to one sample, sequenced in a study of shared clonotypes between healthy human individuals. Sequencing was performed with immunoSEQ multiplex PCR; in TCRdb, only in-frame clones are kept and a portion is missing. The sample consists of 700,000 or so clones, about two thirds of them appearing once. The sequenced sample consisted of memory CD4+ T cells sorted from blood. Subset: CD45RA-negative fraction. The receptors stem from a woman aged 25 to 39 in good health.

The V and J genes are TRBV6-6 and TRBJ1-1; no clear D. The V and J ends lost 7 bases and 4 bases respectively, with 10 bases between them. CDR3 size: 12 residues. Germline-derived CDR1 and CDR2 are MNHNY and SVGAGI (reference sequence). Here the CDR3 reads CASTSPGTEAFF. The CDR3 DNA reads as TGTGCCAGCACCTCCCCGGGCACTGAAGCTTTCTTT.

The chain employs TRBV11-2 and TRBJ2-5; D perhaps matches TRBD1 (5 bases). The DNA end is more similar to TRBJ2-7, so the J call may be wrong. Germline loops: CDR1 SGHAT, CDR2 FQNNGV. This CDR3 is 15 amino acids long. The CDR3 here is CASSLSPQGPYEQYF. As DNA, the CDR3 is TGTGCCAGCAGCTTATCACCCCAGGGCCCCTACGAGCAGTACTTC.

This clone has just a few counts. The genes are TRBV30 and TRBJ2-1; D may match TRBD1 or TRBD2 (5 bases each). The CDR3 runs 13 residues. Trimming stripped 7 bases from V and 10 bases from J, with 20 bases between. Germline values: CDR1 GTSNPN, CDR2 SVGIG (reference sequence). Written as DNA, the CDR3 is TGTGCCTCTACCGGGACGCAGGCTTCGGAGCAGTTCTTC. Translation: CASTGTQASEQFF.